This is a list of T cell receptor beta chains from one sample in a study of beta chain features in type 1 diabetes. The method was immunoSEQ multiplex PCR; TCRdb's version includes in-frame clones alone and lacks a portion of them. The sample holds about 260,000 clones, around 68% seen once. Material: naive CD4+ T cells from blood. The receptors here all came from a man aged 30-40 years in good health. CDR3s include the opening cysteine and the closing phenylalanine or tryptophan. Fields, in order: J gene, V gene, D gene, clone size, CDR3 DNA, CDR3 protein. D genes are given only for firm matches. Size is omitted from some rows. Given values are once, few, many or a class for expanded clones.

>TRBJ2-7|TRBV7-2|TRBD1|.
TGTGCCAGCAGCTTATTTCGGACAGGTTCCTACGAGCAGTACTTC
CASSLFRTGSYEQYF
>TRBJ1-1|TRBV28|.|.
TGTGCCAGCAGCCGTCAGGACATGAACACTGAAGCTTTCTTT
CASSRQDMNTEAFF
>TRBJ2-7|TRBV6-5|.|.
TGTGCCAGCAGTTACGGGGAATCGGACTACGAGCAGTACTTC
CASSYGESDYEQYF
>TRBJ2-3|TRBV7-9|TRBD2|.
TGTGCCAGCAGCTTGGGACTAGCAGTTGATTTGCGGGATACGCAGTATTTT
CASSLGLAVDLRDTQYF
>TRBJ2-7|TRBV10-3|.|.
TGTGCCATCAAAGGTCGCTCCTACGAGCAGTACTTC
CAIKGRSYEQYF
>TRBJ2-5|TRBV10-3|.|.
TGTGCCATCAGTGGAAGGGGACCGAGGGAGACCCAGTACTTC
CAISGRGPRETQYF
>TRBJ2-7|TRBV5-6|.|.
TGTGCCAGCAGCTCCGGGACCGAGTACGAGCAGTACTTC
CASSSGTEYEQYF
>TRBJ1-6|TRBV30|TRBD1|.
TGTGCCTGGAGTGCGAGCTTGGACAGGGGAGTTAATTCACCCCTCCACTTT
CAWSASLDRGVNSPLHF
>TRBJ2-5|TRBV15|.|.
TGTGCCACCAGCAGAGATTTGGAAGAGACCCAGTACTTC
CATSRDLEETQYF
>TRBJ2-1|TRBV4-3|.|.
TGCGCCAGCAGCCAATTAATTAACACCAGCTCCTACAATGAGCAGTTCTTC
CASSQLINTSSYNEQFF
>TRBJ2-1|TRBV4-3|TRBD1|.
TGCGCCAGCAGCCAATCCGGGACAGTGAGGAGCTCCTACAATGAGCAGTTCTTC
CASSQSGTVRSSYNEQFF
>TRBJ2-5|TRBV7-2|TRBD1|.
TGTGCCAGCAGCTTACCAGACAGGGTTCGAGAGACCCAGTACTTC
CASSLPDRVRETQYF
>TRBJ1-1|TRBV5-1|TRBD1|.
TGCGCCAGCAGCCCGGGACAGGGCGGCACTGAAGCTTTCTTT
CASSPGQGGTEAFF
>TRBJ2-2|TRBV29-1|TRBD2|once
TGCAGCGTCGCTTTGTCGGGGGGTACCGGGGAGCTGTTTTTT
CSVALSGGTGELFF